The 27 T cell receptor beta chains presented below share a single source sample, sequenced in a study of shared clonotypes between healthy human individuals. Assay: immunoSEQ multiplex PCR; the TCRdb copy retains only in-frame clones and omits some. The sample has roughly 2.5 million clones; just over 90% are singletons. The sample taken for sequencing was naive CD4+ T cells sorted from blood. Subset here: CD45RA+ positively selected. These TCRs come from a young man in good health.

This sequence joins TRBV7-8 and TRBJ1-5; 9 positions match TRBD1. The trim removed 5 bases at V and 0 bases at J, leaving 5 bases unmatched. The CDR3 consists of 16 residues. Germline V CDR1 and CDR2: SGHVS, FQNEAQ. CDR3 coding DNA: TGTGCCAGCAGCCGGACAGGGGTTGGTAGCAATCAGCCCCAGCATTTT. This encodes CASSRTGVGSNQPQHF.

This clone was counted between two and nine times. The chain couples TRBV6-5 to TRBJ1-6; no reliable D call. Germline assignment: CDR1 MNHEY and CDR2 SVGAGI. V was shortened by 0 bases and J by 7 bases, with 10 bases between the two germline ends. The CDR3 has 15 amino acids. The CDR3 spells CASSYSTDYNSPLHF. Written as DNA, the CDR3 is TGTGCCAGCAGTTACTCCACAGATTACAATTCACCCCTCCACTTT.

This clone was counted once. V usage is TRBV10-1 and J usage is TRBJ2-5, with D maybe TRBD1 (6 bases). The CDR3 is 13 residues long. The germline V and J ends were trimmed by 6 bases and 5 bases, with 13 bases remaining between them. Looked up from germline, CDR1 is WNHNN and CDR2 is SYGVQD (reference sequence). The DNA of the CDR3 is TGCGCCAGCAGCCCGACAGGTCCCGAGACCCAGTACTTC. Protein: CASSPTGPETQYF.

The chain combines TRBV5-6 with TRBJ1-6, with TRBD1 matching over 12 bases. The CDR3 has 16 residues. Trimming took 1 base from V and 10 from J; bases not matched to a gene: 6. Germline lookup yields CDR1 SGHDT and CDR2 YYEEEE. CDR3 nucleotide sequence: TGTGCCAGCAGCTTGTACTCGGGACAGGGGGCCTCACCCCTCCACTTT. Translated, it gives CASSLYSGQGASPLHF.

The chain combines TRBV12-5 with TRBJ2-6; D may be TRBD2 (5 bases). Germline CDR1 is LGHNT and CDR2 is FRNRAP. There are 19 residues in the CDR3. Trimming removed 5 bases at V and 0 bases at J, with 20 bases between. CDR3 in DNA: TGTGCTAGTGGTCGGACTCCCCCTCGCCCAAACTCTGGGGCCAACGTCCTGACTTTC. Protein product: CASGRTPPRPNSGANVLTF. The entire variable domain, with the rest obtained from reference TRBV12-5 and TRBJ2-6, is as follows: DARVTQTPRHKVTEMGQEVTMRCQPILGHNTVFWYRQTMMQGLELLAYFRNRAPLDDSGMPKDRFSAEMPDATLATLKIQPSEPRDSAVYFCASGRTPPRPNSGANVLTFGAGSRLTVL.

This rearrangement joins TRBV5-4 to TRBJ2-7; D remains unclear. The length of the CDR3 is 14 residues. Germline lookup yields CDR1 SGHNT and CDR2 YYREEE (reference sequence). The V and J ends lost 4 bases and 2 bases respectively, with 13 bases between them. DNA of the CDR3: TGTGCCAGCAGCGCACCGGACCGAACCTACGAGCAGTACTTC. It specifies CASSAPDRTYEQYF.

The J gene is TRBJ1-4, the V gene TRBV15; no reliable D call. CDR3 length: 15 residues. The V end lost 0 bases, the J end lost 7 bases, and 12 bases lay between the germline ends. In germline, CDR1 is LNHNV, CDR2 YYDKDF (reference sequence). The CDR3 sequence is CATSRDRTLSEKLFF. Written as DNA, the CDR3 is TGTGCCACCAGCAGAGACCGGACTTTAAGTGAAAAACTGTTTTTT.

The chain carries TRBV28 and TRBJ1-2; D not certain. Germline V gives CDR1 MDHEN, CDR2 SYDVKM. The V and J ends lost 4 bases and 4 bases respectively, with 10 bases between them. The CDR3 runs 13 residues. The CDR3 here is CASSSSGAYGYTF. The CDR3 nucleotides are TGTGCCAGCAGTTCCTCGGGTGCCTATGGCTACACCTTC.

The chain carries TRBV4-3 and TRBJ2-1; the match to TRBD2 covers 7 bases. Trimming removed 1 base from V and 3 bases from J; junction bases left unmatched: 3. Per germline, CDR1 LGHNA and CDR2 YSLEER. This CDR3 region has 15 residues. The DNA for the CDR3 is TGCGCCAGCAGCCAAGGGGTAGCGGGCTACAATGAGCAGTTCTTC. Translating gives CASSQGVAGYNEQFF.

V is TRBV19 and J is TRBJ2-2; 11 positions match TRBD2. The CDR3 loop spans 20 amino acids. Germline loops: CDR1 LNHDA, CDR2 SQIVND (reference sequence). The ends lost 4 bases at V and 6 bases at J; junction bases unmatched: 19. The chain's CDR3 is CASSNRLGLADNPGSGELFF. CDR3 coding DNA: TGTGCCAGTAGTAATAGGTTGGGACTAGCGGATAATCCCGGTTCCGGGGAGCTGTTTTTT.

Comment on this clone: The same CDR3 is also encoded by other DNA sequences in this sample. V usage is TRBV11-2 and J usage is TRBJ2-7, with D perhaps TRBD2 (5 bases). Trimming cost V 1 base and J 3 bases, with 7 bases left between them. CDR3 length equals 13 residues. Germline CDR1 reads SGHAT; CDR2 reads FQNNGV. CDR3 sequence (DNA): TGTGCCAGCAGCTTAGGAGGAGGCTACGAGCAGTACTTC. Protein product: CASSLGGGYEQYF.

CDR3 nucleotides: TGCAGCGTTGCCTACCCCAGGAGTCGCTACGAGCAGTACTTC. Its translation is CSVAYPRSRYEQYF. The V and J genes are TRBV29-1 and TRBJ2-7; D uncertain. CDR1 SQVTM and CDR2 ANQGSEA come from the germline V gene. V lost 4 bases, J lost 3 bases, and 16 bases lay in between. The CDR3 has 14 residues.

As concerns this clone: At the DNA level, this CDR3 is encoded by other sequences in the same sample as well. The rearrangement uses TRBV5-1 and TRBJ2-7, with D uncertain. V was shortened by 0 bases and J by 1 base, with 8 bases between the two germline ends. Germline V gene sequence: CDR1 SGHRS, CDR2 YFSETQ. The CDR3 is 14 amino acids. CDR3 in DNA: TGCGCCAGCAGCTTGGTGGGTTTGTCCTACGAGCAGTACTTC. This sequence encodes CASSLVGLSYEQYF.

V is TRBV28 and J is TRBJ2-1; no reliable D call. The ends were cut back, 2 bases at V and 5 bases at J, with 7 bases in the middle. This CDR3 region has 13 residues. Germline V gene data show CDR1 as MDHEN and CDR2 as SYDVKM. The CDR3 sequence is CASSLKFNNEQFF. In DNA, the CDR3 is TGTGCCAGCAGTTTAAAATTTAACAATGAGCAGTTCTTC.

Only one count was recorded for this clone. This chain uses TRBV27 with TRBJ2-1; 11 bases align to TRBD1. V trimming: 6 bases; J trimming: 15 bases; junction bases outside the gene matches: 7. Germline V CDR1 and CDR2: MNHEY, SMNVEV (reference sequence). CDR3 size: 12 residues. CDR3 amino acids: CASSPRTGGLFF. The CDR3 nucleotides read TGTGCCAGCAGCCCAAGGACAGGGGGCCTGTTCTTC.

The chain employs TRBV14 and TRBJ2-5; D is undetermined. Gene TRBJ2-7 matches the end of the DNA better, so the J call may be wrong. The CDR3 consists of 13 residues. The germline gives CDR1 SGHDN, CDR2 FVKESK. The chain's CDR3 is CASSQVASYEQYF. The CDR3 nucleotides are TGTGCCAGCAGCCAAGTGGCCAGCTACGAGCAGTACTTC.

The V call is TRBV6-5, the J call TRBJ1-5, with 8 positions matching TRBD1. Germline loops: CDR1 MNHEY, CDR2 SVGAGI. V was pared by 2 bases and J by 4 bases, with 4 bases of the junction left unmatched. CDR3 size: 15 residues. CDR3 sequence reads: CASSYAGQGNQPQHF. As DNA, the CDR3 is TGTGCCAGCAGTTACGCTGGACAGGGAAATCAGCCCCAGCATTTT.

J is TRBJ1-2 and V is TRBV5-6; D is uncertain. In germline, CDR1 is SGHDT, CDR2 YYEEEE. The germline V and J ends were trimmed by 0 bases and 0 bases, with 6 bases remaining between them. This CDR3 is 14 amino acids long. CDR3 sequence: CASSLGLTNYGYTF. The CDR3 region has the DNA TGTGCCAGCAGCTTGGGGTTGACTAACTATGGCTACACCTTC.

The CDR3 reads CASSFDLGRYNEKLFF. The DNA for the CDR3 is TGTGCCAGCAGCTTCGATCTGGGACGTTATAATGAAAAACTGTTTTTT. V and J are TRBV11-2 and TRBJ1-4, with D possibly being TRBD1 (5 bases). The CDR3 length is 16 residues. The V and J ends lost 3 bases and 4 bases respectively, with 15 bases between them. Germline assignment: CDR1 SGHAT and CDR2 FQNNGV.

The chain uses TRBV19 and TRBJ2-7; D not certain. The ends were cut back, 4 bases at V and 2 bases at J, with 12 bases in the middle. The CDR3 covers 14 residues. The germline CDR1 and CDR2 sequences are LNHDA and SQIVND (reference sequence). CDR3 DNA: TGTGCCAGTAGTAAATGGGCGCGAACCTACGAGCAGTACTTC. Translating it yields CASSKWARTYEQYF.

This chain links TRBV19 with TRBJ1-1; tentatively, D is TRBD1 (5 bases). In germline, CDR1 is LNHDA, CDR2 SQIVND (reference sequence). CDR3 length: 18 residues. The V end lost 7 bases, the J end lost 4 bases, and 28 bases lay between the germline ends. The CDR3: CASNIKTGTGVVGTEAFF. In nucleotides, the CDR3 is TGTGCCAGTAACATAAAGACCGGGACTGGAGTAGTGGGCACTGAAGCTTTCTTT.

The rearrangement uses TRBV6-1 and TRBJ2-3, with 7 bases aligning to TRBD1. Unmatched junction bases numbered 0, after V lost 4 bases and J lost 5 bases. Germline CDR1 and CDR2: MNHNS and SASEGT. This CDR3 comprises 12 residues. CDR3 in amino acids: CASSGQGDTQYF. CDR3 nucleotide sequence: TGTGCCAGCAGTGGACAGGGAGATACGCAGTATTTT.

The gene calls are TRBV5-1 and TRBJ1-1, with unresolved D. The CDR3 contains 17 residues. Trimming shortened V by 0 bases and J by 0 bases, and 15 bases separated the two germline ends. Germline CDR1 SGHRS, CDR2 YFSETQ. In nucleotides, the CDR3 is TGCGCCAGCAGCTTGGACAGATATGGGCCCATGAACACTGAAGCTTTCTTT. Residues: CASSLDRYGPMNTEAFF.

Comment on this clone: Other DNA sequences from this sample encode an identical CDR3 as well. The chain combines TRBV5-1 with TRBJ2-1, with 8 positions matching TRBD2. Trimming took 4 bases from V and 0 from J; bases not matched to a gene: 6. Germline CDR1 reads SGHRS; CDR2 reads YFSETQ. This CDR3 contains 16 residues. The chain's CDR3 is CASSPGTSGSYNEQFF. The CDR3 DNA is TGCGCCAGCAGCCCAGGCACTAGCGGCTCCTACAATGAGCAGTTCTTC.

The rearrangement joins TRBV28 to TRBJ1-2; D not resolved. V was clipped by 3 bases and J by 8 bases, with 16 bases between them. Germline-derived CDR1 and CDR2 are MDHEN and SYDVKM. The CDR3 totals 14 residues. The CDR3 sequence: CASSLISESRGYTF. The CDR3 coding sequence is TGTGCCAGCAGTTTGATTTCGGAATCGAGGGGCTACACCTTC.

DNA of the CDR3: TGCGCCAGCACAGATGTCCGCTCCTACGAGCAGTACTTC. It yields the protein CASTDVRSYEQYF. V usage is TRBV10-2 and J usage is TRBJ2-7; no definite D call. V was trimmed by 7 bases and J by 0 bases, leaving 10 bases between them. The germline CDR1 and CDR2 sequences are WSHSY and SAAADI. This CDR3 comprises 13 residues.

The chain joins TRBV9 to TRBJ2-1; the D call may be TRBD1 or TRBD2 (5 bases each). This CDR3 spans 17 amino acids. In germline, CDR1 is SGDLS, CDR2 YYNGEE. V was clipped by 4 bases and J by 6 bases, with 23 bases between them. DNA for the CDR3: TGTGCCAGCAGCCCAAGAGACAGTCCCACTCGGGGCAATGAGCAGTTCTTC. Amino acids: CASSPRDSPTRGNEQFF.